This TCR beta chain was obtained from a study of blood T cell repertoires in COVID-19. Assay used: immunoSEQ multiplex PCR; TCRdb lists only in-frame clones, some missing. The sample holds roughly 330,000 clones; around 87% are singletons and the top ten take approximately 5%. Sequencing was performed on PBMCs or T cells enriched from blood (not recorded which). This sequence originates from a woman aged 25-40 years who had recovered from COVID-19.

Written as DNA, the CDR3 is TGTGCCATCAGTGACTCTTGGGGACCGGGACAGGAAGAGACCCAGTACTTC. Protein: CAISDSWGPGQEETQYF. The rearrangement links TRBV10-3 to TRBJ2-5; 8 positions agree with TRBD1. Germline loops: CDR1 ENHRY, CDR2 SYGVKD. Unmatched junction bases numbered 12, after V lost 3 bases and J lost 3 bases. This CDR3 contains 17 residues.